These 2 T cell receptor beta chains were all obtained from the same sample, sequenced in a study of type 1 regulatory T cells. MiXCR, run by TCRdb on the reads, gives a single entry per CDR3 protein. The sample comprises about 42,000 distinct CDR3 sequences, 12% of which are singletons, and 8% to 8.5% rests with the top ten. Their target antigens are unknown. The sequenced sample was cultured non-Tr1 T cells, either the whole culture or a sorted T cell fraction (not recorded which). These receptors were obtained from a human donor in good health.

Only a few counts were recorded for this clonotype. This chain joins TRBV7-8 and TRBJ2-3; D gene ambiguous. Trimming took 1 base from V and 1 from J, leaving 9 bases between them. Germline loops: CDR1 SGHVS, CDR2 FQNEAQ. The CDR3 totals 15 residues. CDR3: CASSLDVSGTDTQYF. CDR3 nucleotide sequence: TGTGCCAGCAGCTTAGACGTGTCCGGCACAGATACGCAGTATTTT. Complete variable domain (other parts from reference TRBV7-8 and TRBJ2-3): GAGVSQSPRYKVAKRGQDVALRCDPISGHVSLFWYQQALGQGPEFLTYFQNEAQLDKSGLPSDRFFAERPEGSVSTLKIQRTQQEDSAVYLCASSLDVSGTDTQYFGPGTRLTVL.

This clonotype was found a few times. The chain is built from TRBV25-1 and TRBJ2-3; 7 nucleotides match TRBD2. V shed 7 bases and J 5 bases; nucleotides not matched to a gene: 12. The CDR3 spans 15 residues. Germline CDR1 and CDR2: MGHDK and SYGVNS. The CDR3 region is CASTINHPSGDTQYF. The DNA of the CDR3 is TGTGCCAGCACCATAAACCACCCTAGCGGAGATACGCAGTATTTT.